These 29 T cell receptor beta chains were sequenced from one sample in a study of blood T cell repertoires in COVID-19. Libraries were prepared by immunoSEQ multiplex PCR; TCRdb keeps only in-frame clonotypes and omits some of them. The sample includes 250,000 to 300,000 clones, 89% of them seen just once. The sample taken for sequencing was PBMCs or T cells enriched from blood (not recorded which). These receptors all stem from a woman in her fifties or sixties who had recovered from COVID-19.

The CDR3 DNA is TGTGCCAGCACCAATCAAGGCGGACAACCCTACGAGCAGTACTTC. It codes for CASTNQGGQPYEQYF. The chain links TRBV28 to TRBJ2-7; D possibly corresponds to TRBD1 (5 bases). CDR3 size: 15 residues. The V end lost 7 bases, the J end lost 2 bases, and 18 bases lay between the germline ends. Per the germline V gene, CDR1 is MDHEN and CDR2 is SYDVKM.

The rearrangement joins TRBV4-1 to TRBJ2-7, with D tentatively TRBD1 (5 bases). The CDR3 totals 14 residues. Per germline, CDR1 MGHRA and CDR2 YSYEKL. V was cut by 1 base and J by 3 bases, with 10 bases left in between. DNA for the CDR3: TGCGCCAGCAGCCAAGTCCTTACAGGCTACGAGCAGTACTTC. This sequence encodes CASSQVLTGYEQYF.

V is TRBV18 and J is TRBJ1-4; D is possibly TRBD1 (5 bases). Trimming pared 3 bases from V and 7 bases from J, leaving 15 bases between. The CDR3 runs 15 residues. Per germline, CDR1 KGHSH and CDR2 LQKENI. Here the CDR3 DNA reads TGTGCCAGCTCACCTCTAGGCGGGGCGGGTGAAAAACTGTTTTTT. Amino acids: CASSPLGGAGEKLFF.

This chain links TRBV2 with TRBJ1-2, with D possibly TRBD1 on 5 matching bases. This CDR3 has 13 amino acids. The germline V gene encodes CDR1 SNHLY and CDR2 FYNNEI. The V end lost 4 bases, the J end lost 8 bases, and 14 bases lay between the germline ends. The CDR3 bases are TGTGCCAGCAGTGTTAAACAGGAAGTAGGCTACACCTTC. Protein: CASSVKQEVGYTF.

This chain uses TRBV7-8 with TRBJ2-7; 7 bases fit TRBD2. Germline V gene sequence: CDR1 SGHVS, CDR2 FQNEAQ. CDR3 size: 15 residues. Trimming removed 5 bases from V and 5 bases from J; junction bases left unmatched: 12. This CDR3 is CASSPWDSRGDEQYF. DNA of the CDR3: TGTGCCAGCAGCCCGTGGGACTCCCGGGGGGACGAGCAGTACTTC.

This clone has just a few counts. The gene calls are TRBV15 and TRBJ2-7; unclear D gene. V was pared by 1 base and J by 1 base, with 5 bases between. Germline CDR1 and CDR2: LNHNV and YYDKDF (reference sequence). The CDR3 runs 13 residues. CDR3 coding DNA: TGTGCCACCAGCAGAGCGGTATCCTACGAGCAGTACTTC. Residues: CATSRAVSYEQYF.

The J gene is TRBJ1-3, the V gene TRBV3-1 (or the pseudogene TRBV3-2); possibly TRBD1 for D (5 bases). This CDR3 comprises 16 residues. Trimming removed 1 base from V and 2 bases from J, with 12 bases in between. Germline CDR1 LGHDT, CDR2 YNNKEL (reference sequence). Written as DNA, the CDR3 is TGTGCCAGCAGCCAAGGGACACCTAGAGCTGGAAACACCATATATTTT. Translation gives CASSQGTPRAGNTIYF.

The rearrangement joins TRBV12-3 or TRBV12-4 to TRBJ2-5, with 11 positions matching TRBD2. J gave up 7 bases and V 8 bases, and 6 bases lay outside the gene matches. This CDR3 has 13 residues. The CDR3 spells CASRPGLAVTQYF. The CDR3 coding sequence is TGTGCCAGCCGTCCGGGACTAGCGGTGACCCAGTACTTC.

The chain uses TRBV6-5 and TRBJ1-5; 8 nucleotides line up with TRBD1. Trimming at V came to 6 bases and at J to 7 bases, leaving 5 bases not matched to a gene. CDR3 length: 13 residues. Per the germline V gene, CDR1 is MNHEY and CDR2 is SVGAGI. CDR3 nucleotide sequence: TGTGCCAGCAGCCCGGGACAGGACCAGCCCCAGCATTTT. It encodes CASSPGQDQPQHF.

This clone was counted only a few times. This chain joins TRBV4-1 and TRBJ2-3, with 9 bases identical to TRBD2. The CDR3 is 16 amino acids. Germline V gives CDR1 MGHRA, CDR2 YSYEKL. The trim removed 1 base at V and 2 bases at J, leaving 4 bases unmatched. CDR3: CASSQVLAGHTDTQYF. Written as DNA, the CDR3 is TGCGCCAGCAGCCAAGTCCTAGCGGGACACACAGATACGCAGTATTTT.

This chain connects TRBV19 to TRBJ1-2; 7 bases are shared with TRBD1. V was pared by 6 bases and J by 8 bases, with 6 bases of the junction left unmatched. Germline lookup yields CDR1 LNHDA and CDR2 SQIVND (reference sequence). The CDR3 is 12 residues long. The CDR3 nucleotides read TGTGCCAGTAGCGGGACAGCAGGCGGCTACACCTTC. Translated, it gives CASSGTAGGYTF.

The DNA for the CDR3 is TGTGCCAGCGGCCTTTCTCCGACCCAGTACTTC. Translated: CASGLSPTQYF. This chain joins TRBV7-9 and TRBJ2-5; no reliable D call. Trimming took off 8 bases at V and 7 bases at J, with 11 bases between the two ends. The length of the CDR3 is 11 residues. CDR1 and CDR2 from the germline V gene are SEHNR and FQNEAQ (reference sequence).

The CDR3 nucleotides are TGTGCCAGCAGGGACAGACCTGCAACTAATGAAAAACTGTTTTTT. This gives the protein CASRDRPATNEKLFF. This rearrangement joins TRBV6-5 to TRBJ1-4; a weak D match, TRBD1 (6 bases). With 6 bases removed from V and 0 bases from J, the gap between germline ends came to 11 bases. Looked up from germline, CDR1 is MNHEY and CDR2 is SVGAGI. This CDR3 contains 15 residues.

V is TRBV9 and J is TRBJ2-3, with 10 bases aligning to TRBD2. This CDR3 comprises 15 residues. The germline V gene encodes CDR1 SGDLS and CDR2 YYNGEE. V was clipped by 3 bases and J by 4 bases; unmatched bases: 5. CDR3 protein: CASSGSGGGSDTQYF. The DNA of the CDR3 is TGTGCCAGCAGCGGCAGCGGGGGGGGTTCAGATACGCAGTATTTT.

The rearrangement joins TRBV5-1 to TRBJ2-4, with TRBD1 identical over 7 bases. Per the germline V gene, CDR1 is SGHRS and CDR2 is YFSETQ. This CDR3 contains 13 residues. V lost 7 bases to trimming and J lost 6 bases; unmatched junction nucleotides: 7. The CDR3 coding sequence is TGCGCCAGCTCCGAGACAGGGACAAACATTCAGTACTTC. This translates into CASSETGTNIQYF. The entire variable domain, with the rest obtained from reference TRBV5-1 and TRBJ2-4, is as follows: KAGVTQTPRYLIKTRGQQVTLSCSPISGHRSVSWYQQTPGQGLQFLFEYFSETQRNKGNFPGRFSGRQFSNSRSEMNVSTLELGDSALYLCASSETGTNIQYFGAGTRLSVL.

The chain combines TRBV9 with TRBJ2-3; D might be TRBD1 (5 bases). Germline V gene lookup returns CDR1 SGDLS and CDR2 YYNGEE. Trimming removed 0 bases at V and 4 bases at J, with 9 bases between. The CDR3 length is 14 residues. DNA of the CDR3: TGTGCCAGCAGCGTAGTGACAGACTCAGATACGCAGTATTTT. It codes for CASSVVTDSDTQYF.

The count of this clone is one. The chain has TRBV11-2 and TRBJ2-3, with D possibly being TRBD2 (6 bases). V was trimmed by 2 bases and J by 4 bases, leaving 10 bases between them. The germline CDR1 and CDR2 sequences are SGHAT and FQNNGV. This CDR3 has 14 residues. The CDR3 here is CASSLRLGADTQYF. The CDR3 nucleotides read TGTGCCAGCAGCTTAAGACTAGGGGCAGATACGCAGTATTTT. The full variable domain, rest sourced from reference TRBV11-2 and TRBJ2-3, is EAGVAQSPRYKIIEKRQSVAFWCNPISGHATLYWYQQILGQGPKLLIQFQNNGVVDDSQLPKDRFSAERLKGVDSTLKIQPAKLEDSAVYLCASSLRLGADTQYFGPGTRLTVL.

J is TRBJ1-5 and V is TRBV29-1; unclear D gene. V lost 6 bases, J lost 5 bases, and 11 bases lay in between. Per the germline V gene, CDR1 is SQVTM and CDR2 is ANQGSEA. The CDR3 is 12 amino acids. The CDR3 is CSVLTGDQPQHF. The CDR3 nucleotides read TGCAGCGTACTGACCGGGGATCAGCCCCAGCATTTT. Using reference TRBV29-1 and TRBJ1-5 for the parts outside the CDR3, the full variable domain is SAVISQKPSRDICQRGTSLTIQCQVDSQVTMMFWYRQQPGQSLTLIATANQGSEATYESGFVIDKFPISRPNLTFSTLTVSNMSPEDSSIYLCSVLTGDQPQHFGDGTRLSIL.

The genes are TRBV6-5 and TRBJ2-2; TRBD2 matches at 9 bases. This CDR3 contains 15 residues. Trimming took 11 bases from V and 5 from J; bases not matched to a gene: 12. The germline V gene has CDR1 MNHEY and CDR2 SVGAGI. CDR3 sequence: CAARRSTSGTGELFF. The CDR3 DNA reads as TGTGCCGCAAGACGGTCGACTAGCGGAACCGGGGAGCTGTTTTTT.

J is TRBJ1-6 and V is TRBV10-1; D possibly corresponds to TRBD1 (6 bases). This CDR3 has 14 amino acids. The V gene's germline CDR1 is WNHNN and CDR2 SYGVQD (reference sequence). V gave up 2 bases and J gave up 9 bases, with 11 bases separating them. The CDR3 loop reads CASSEQGIGSPLHF. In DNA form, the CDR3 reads TGCGCCAGCAGTGAGCAGGGGATAGGTTCACCCCTCCACTTT.

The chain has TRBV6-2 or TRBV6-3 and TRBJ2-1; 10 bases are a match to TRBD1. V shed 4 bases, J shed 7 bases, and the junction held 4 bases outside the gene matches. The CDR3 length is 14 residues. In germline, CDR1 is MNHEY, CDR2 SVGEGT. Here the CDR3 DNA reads TGTGCCAGCAGTTTCGACAGGGGGCCTAATGAGCAGTTCTTC. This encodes CASSFDRGPNEQFF.

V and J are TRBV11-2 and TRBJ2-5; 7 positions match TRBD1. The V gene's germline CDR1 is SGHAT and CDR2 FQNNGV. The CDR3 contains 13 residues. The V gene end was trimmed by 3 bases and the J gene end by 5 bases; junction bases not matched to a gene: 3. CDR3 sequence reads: CASSFLQGETQYF. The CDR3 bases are TGTGCCAGCAGCTTCTTACAGGGGGAGACCCAGTACTTC. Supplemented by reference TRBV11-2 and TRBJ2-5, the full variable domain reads EAGVAQSPRYKIIEKRQSVAFWCNPISGHATLYWYQQILGQGPKLLIQFQNNGVVDDSQLPKDRFSAERLKGVDSTLKIQPAKLEDSAVYLCASSFLQGETQYFGPGTRLLVL.

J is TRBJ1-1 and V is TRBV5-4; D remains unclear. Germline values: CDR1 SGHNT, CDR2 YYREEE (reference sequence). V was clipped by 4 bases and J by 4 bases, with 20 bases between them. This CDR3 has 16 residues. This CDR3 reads CASSASGILSGTEAFF. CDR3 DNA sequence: TGTGCCAGCAGCGCCTCCGGGATCCTGTCGGGCACTGAAGCTTTCTTT.

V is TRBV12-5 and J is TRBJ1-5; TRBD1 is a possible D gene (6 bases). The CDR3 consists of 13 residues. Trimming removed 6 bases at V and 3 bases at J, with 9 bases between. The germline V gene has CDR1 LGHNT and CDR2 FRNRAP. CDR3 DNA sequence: TGTGCTAGTGGCTCAGGGGTCAATCAGCCCCAGCATTTT. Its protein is CASGSGVNQPQHF. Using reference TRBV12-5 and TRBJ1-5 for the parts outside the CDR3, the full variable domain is DARVTQTPRHKVTEMGQEVTMRCQPILGHNTVFWYRQTMMQGLELLAYFRNRAPLDDSGMPKDRFSAEMPDATLATLKIQPSEPRDSAVYFCASGSGVNQPQHFGDGTRLSIL.

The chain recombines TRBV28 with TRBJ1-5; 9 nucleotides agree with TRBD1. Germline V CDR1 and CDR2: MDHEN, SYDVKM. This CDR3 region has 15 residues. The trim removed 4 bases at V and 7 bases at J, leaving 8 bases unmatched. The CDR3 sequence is CASSWTGEVGQPQHF. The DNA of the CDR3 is TGTGCCAGCAGTTGGACAGGGGAAGTAGGGCAGCCCCAGCATTTT.

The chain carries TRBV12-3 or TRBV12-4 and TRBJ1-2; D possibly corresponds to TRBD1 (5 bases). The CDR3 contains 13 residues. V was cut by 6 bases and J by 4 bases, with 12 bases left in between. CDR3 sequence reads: CASSVRRGYGYTF. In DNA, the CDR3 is TGTGCCAGCAGCGTTAGAAGGGGCTATGGCTACACCTTC.

The CDR3 nucleotides read TGTGCCAGCAGCAGCGGCGGGAGCAATCAGCCCCAGCATTTT. Encoded protein: CASSSGGSNQPQHF. The chain combines TRBV5-4 with TRBJ1-5, with D unclear. V lost 4 bases and J 1 base, leaving 9 bases between the germline ends. This CDR3 is built from 14 residues. CDR1 and CDR2 from the germline V gene are SGHNT and YYREEE (reference sequence).

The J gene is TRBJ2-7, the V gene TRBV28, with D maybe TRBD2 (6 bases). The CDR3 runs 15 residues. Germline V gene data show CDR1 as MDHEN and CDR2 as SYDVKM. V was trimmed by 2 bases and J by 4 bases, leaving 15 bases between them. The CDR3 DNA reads TGTGCCAGCAGTTTAATTAGGGCGGGAAGGTACGAGCAGTACTTC. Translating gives CASSLIRAGRYEQYF. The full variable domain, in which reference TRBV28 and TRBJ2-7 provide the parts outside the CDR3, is DVKVTQSSRYLVKRTGEKVFLECVQDMDHENMFWYRQDPGLGLRLIYFSYDVKMKEKGDIPEGYSVSREKKERFSLILESASTNQTSMYLCASSLIRAGRYEQYFGPGTRLTVT.

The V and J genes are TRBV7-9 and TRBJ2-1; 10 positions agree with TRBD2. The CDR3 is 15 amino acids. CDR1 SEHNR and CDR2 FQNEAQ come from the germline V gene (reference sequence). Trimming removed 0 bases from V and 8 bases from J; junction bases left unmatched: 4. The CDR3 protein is CASSLATAGGYEQFF. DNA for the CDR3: TGTGCCAGCAGCTTAGCTACAGCGGGAGGGTATGAGCAGTTCTTC.